This T cell receptor beta chain is from a study of blood T cell repertoires in COVID-19. The overall study: The samples span acute and convalescent COVID-19 from the United States, Italy and Spain. The analysed material was cDNA or gDNA that came from T cells, B-cell-depleted T cells, or PBMCs.

Original analysis: Counts of nucleated cells, estimated from reference gene primer amplification, were obtained. Method: immunoSEQ multiplex PCR; TCRdb's copy keeps in-frame clones and lacks some. V and J calls and clone size are as listed in that table; D and trimming were resolved from the DNA. The top ten clones hold roughly 2.2% of a sample with about 190,000 clones, about 85% of them seen once. Germline values: CDR1 KGHSH, CDR2 LQKENI. The V and J ends lost 0 bases and 2 bases respectively, with 7 bases between them. The CDR3 runs to 14 residues. The chain recombines TRBV18 with TRBJ2-5; no clear D gene. The sequence derives from a man between 65 and 79 years old with active or convalescent COVID-19. The sequenced sample consisted of peripheral blood. The CDR3 DNA follows: TGTGCCAGCTCACCACCGATCACACAAGAGACCCAGTACTTC. It yields the protein CASSPPITQETQYF. The complete variable domain, with remaining parts taken from reference TRBV18 and TRBJ2-5, reads NAGVMQNPRHLVRRRGQEARLRCSPMKGHSHVYWYRQLPEEGLKFMVYLQKENIIDESGMPKERFSAEFPKEGPSILRIQQVVRGDSAAYFCASSPPITQETQYFGPGTRLLVL.